This T cell receptor beta chain was sequenced during a study of cytomegalovirus exposure and HLA in healthy donors. Findings and limits, study-wide: A later analysis linked around 15,000 TCR beta sequences to HLA alleles at 0.05 false discovery rate. A later analysis found TCR association rates differed by HLA locus, highest for DRB1 and lowest for HLA-C.

This clone was picked up a small number of times. What it binds is not known. This CDR3 has 14 residues. The V end was cut by 6 bases, the J end by 1 base, with 13 bases between. CDR1 SGHRS and CDR2 YFSETQ come from the germline V gene. Primers: 60 Vbeta forward and 13 Jbeta reverse. This table comes from immunoSEQ multiplex PCR, and its TCRdb copy is limited to in-frame clones, with some not included. The sample gives over 120,000 clones, 80% of which show up once; under 6% is in the top ten. The material sequenced was PBMCs. The chain has TRBV5-1 and TRBJ1-1, with D hard to call. This TCR was sampled from a man aged 40-50 years in good health and CMV-seronegative. The CDR3 reads CASTWAQTNTEAFF. CDR3 DNA sequence: TGCGCCAGCACCTGGGCACAGACGAACACTGAAGCTTTCTTT.